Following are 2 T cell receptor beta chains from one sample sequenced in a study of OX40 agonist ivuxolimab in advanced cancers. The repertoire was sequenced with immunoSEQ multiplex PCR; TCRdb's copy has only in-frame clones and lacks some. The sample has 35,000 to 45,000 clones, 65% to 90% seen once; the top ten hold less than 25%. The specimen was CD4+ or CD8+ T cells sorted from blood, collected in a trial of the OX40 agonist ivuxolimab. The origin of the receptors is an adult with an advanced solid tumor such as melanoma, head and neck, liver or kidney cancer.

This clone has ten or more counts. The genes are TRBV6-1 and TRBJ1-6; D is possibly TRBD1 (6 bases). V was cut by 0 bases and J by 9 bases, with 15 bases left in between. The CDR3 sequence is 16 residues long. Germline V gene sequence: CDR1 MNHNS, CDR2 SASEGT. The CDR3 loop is CASSEATGFGGSPLHF. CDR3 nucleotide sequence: TGTGCCAGCAGTGAAGCCACAGGGTTTGGCGGTTCACCCCTCCACTTT.

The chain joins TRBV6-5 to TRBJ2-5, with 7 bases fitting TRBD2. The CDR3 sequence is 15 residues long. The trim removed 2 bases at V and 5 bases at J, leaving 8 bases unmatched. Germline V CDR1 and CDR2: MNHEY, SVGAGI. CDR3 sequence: CASSYMAGAGETQYF. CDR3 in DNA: TGTGCCAGCAGTTACATGGCGGGAGCGGGGGAGACCCAGTACTTC.